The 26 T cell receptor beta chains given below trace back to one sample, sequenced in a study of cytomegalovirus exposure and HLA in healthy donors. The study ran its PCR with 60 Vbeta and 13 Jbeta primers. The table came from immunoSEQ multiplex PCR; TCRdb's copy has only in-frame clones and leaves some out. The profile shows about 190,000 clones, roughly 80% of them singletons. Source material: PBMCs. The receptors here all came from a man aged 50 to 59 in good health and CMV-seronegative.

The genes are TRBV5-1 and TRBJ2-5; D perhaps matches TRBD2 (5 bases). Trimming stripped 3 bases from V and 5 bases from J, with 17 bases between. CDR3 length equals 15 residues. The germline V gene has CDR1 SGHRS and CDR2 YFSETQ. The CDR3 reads CASSSVKGSGETQYF. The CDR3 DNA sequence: TGCGCCAGCAGCTCGGTTAAAGGTTCGGGGGAGACCCAGTACTTC.

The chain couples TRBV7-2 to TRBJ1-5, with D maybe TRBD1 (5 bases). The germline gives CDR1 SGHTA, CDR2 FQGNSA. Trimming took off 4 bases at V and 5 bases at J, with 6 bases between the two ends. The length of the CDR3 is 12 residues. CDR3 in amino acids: CASSSRDQPQHF. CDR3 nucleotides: TGTGCCAGCAGCTCCAGGGATCAGCCCCAGCATTTT. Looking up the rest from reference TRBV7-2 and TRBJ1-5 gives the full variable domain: GAGVSQSPSNKVTEKGKDVELRCDPISGHTALYWYRQSLGQGLEFLIYFQGNSAPDKSGLPSDRFSAERTGGSVSTLTIQRTQQEDSAVYLCASSSRDQPQHFGDGTRLSIL.

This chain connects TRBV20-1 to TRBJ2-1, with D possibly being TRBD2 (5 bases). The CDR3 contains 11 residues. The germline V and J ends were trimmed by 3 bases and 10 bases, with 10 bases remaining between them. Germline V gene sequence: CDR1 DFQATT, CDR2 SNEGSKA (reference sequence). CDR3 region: CSASLGGEQFF. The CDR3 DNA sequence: TGCAGTGCTAGTCTGGGCGGGGAGCAGTTCTTC.

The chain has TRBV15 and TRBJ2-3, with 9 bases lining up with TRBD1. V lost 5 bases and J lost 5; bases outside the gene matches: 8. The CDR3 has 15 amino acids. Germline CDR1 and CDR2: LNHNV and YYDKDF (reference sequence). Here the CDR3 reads CATSSRQGDVDTQYF. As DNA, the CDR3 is TGTGCCACCAGCTCCCGACAGGGGGACGTAGATACGCAGTATTTT.

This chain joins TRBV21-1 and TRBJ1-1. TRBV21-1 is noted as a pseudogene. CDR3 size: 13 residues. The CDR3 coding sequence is TGTGCCAGTTTCACAGGGAGGGGGACTGAAGCTTTCTTT. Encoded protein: CASFTGRGTEAFF.

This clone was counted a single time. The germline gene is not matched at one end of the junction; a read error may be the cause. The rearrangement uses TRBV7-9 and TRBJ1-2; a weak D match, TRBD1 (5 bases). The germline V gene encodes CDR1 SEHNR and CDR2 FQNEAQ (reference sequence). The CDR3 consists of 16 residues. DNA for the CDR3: TGTTCCAGCAGTTCCGCCCTCAGGGTAGTGGGGTATGGCTACACCTTC. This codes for CSSSSALRVVGYGYTF.

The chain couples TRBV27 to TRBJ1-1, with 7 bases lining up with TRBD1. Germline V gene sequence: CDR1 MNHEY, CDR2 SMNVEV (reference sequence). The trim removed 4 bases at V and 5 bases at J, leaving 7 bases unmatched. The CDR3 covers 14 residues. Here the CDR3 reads CASSYRTGETEAFF. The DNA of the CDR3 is TGTGCCAGCAGTTATCGAACAGGGGAAACTGAAGCTTTCTTT.

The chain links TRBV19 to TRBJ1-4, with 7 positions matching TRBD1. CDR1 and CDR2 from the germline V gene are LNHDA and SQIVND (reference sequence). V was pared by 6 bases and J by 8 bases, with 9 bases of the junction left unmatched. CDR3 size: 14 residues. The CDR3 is CASSSPGGMEKLFF. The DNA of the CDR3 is TGTGCCAGTAGCTCTCCAGGGGGTATGGAAAAACTGTTTTTT.

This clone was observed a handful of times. The CDR3 nucleotides are TGTGCCAGCAGCTTGGGAGTATGGCGGGGGGACACAGATACGCAGTATTTT. It translates to CASSLGVWRGDTDTQYF. The rearrangement joins TRBV11-3 to TRBJ2-3, with TRBD2 identical over 8 bases. The CDR3 is made up of 17 amino acids. The junction had 10 bases not matched to a gene; V was cut back by 3 bases and J by 2 bases. Germline V lookup: CDR1 SGHNT, CDR2 YENEEA.

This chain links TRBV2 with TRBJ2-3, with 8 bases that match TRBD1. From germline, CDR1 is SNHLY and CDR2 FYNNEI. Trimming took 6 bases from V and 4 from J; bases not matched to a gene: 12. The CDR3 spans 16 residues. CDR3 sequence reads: CASSGGQVKGADTQYF. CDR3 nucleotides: TGTGCCAGCAGCGGGGGACAGGTCAAAGGTGCAGATACGCAGTATTTT.

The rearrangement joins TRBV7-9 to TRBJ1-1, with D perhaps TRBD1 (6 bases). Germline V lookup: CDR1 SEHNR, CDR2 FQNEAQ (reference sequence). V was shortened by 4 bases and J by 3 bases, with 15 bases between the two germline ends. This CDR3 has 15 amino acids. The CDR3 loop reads CASSSPRGADTEAFF. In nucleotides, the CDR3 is TGTGCCAGCAGCTCCCCCCGGGGGGCGGACACTGAAGCTTTCTTT.

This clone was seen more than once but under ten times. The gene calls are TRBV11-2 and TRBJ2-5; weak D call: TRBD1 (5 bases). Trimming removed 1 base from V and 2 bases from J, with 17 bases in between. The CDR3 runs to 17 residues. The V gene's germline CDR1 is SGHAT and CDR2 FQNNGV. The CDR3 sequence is CASSLAPKHRIQETQYF. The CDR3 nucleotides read TGTGCCAGCAGCTTAGCCCCCAAGCACAGGATTCAAGAGACCCAGTACTTC. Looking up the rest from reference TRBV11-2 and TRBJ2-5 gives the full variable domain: EAGVAQSPRYKIIEKRQSVAFWCNPISGHATLYWYQQILGQGPKLLIQFQNNGVVDDSQLPKDRFSAERLKGVDSTLKIQPAKLEDSAVYLCASSLAPKHRIQETQYFGPGTRLLVL.

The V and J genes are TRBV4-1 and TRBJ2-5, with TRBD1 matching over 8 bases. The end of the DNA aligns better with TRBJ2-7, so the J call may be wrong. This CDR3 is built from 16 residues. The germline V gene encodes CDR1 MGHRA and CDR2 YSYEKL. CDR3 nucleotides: TGCGCCAGCAGCCGAGAACCGGGACAGGCCCCCTACGAGCAGTACTTC. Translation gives CASSREPGQAPYEQYF.

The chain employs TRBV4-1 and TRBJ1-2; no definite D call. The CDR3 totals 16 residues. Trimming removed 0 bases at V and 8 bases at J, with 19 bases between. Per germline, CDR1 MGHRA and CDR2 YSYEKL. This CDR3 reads CASSQEESGVPWGYTF. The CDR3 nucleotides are TGCGCCAGCAGCCAAGAAGAGTCCGGGGTCCCCTGGGGCTACACCTTC.

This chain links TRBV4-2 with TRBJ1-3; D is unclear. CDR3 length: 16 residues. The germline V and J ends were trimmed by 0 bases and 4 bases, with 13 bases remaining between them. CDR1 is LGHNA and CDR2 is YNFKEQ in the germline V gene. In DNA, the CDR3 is TGTGCCAGCAGCCAAGATTTTACGGCGGTGGGAAACACCATATATTTT. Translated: CASSQDFTAVGNTIYF.

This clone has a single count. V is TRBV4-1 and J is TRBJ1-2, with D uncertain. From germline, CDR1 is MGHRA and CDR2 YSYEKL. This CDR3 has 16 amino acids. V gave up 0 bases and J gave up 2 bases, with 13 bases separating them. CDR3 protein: CASSQDPARGNYGYTF. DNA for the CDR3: TGCGCCAGCAGCCAAGACCCCGCGAGAGGAAACTATGGCTACACCTTC.

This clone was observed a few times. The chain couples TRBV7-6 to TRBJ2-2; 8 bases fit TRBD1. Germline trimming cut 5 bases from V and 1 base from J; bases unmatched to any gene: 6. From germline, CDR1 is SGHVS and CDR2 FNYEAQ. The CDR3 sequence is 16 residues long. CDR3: CASSPRTGRNTGELFF. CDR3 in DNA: TGTGCCAGCAGCCCAAGGACAGGGCGGAACACCGGGGAGCTGTTTTTT.

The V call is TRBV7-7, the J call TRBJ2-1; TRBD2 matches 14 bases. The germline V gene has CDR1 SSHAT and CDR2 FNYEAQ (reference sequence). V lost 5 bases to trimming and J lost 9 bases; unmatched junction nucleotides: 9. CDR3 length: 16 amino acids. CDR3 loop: CASSVTTSGGAGEQFF. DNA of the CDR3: TGTGCCAGCAGCGTAACGACTAGCGGGGGGGCAGGTGAGCAGTTCTTC.

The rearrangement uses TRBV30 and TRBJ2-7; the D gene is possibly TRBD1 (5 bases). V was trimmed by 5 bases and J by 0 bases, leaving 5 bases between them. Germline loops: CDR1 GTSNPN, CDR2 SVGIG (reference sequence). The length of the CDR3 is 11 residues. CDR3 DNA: TGTGCCTGGGGGGCCTCCTACGAGCAGTACTTC. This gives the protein CAWGASYEQYF.

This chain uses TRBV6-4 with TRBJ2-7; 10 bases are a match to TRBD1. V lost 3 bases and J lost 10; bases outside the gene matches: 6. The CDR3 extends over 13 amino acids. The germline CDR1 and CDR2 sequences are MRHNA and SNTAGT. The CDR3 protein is CASSEDRGGRQYF. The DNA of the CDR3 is TGTGCCAGCAGTGAGGACAGGGGGGGCCGTCAGTACTTC.

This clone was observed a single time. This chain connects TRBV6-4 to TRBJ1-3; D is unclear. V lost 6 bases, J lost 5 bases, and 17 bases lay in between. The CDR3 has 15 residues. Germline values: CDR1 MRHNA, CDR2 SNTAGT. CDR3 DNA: TGTGCCAGCAGAAGACAAGTGACCGTCCGAAACACCATATATTTT. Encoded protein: CASRRQVTVRNTIYF.

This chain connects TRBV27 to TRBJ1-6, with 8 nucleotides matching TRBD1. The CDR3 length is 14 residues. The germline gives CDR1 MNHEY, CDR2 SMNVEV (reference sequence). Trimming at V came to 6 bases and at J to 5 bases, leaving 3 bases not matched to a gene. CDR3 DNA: TGTGCCAGCAGATGGACAGGGAATAATTCACCCCTCCACTTT. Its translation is CASRWTGNNSPLHF.

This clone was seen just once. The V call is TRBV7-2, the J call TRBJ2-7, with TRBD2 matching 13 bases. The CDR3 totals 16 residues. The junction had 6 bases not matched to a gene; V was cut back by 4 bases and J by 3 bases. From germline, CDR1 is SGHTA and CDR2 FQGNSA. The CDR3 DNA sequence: TGTGCCAGCAGCTCCTCACTAGCGGGGGGGCTCTACGAGCAGTACTTC. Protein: CASSSSLAGGLYEQYF.

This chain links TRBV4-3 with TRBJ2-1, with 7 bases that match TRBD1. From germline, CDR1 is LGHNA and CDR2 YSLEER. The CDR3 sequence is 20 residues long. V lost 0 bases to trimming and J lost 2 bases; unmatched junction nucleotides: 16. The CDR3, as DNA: TGCGCCAGCAGCCAAGATCTGAACAGGGGCCTAGGACGAGCCTACAATGAGCAGTTCTTC. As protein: CASSQDLNRGLGRAYNEQFF.

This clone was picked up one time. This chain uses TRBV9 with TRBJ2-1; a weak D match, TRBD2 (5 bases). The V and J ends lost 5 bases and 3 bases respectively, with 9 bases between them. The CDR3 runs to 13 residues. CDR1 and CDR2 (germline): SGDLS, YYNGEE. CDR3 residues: CASSYDYYNEQFF. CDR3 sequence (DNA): TGTGCCAGCAGTTATGACTACTACAATGAGCAGTTCTTC.

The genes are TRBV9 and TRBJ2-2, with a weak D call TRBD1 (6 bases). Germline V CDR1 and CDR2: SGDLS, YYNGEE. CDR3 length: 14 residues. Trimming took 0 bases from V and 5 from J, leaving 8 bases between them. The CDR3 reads CASSVDQGTGELFF. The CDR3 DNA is TGTGCCAGCAGCGTAGACCAGGGGACCGGGGAGCTGTTTTTT.